The next 10 T cell receptor beta chains were all read from a single sample in a study of blood T cell repertoires in COVID-19. Generated by immunoSEQ multiplex PCR, the TCRdb table keeps only in-frame clones and is missing some. There are more than 85,000 clones in the sample; about four fifths occur only once, and 15% lies in the top ten. Sequences were obtained from peripheral blood. The receptors stem from an elderly woman with acute or convalescent COVID-19.

The CDR3 sequence: CASRGVQATDTQYF. Here the CDR3 DNA reads TGTGCCAGTAGAGGGGTACAGGCTACAGATACGCAGTATTTT. This chain joins TRBV19 and TRBJ2-3; D possibly corresponds to TRBD1 (5 bases). The V end lost 6 bases, the J end lost 3 bases, and 13 bases lay between the germline ends. CDR1 LNHDA and CDR2 SQIVND come from the germline V gene (reference sequence). The CDR3 runs 14 residues.

The chain recombines TRBV5-1 with TRBJ1-5, with 7 bases identical to TRBD1. Per germline, CDR1 SGHRS and CDR2 YFSETQ. Unmatched junction bases numbered 7, after V lost 4 bases and J lost 3 bases. The CDR3 length is 15 residues. CDR3 nucleotide sequence: TGCGCCAGCAGCCCCGGGACAGAGATCAATCAGCCCCAGCATTTT. Encoded protein: CASSPGTEINQPQHF.

The chain carries TRBV7-2 and TRBJ2-3; 7 bases fit TRBD1. CDR1 and CDR2 from the germline V gene are SGHTA and FQGNSA. Trimming cost V 1 base and J 1 base; bases outside gene matches: 8. This CDR3 region has 17 residues. The CDR3 here is CASSLGSGTGGTDTQYF. CDR3 nucleotide sequence: TGTGCCAGCAGCTTAGGGAGTGGCACAGGGGGCACAGATACGCAGTATTTT.

The rearrangement joins TRBV5-1 to TRBJ2-1, with D unresolved. The CDR3 has 15 amino acids. Trimming took off 3 bases at V and 0 bases at J, with 10 bases between the two ends. Germline loops: CDR1 SGHRS, CDR2 YFSETQ. The CDR3 DNA reads TGCGCCAGCAGCTCGTTACGTAGCTCCTACAATGAGCAGTTCTTC. Translated, it gives CASSSLRSSYNEQFF. The full variable domain, with the rest looked up from reference TRBV5-1 and TRBJ2-1, is KAGVTQTPRYLIKTRGQQVTLSCSPISGHRSVSWYQQTPGQGLQFLFEYFSETQRNKGNFPGRFSGRQFSNSRSEMNVSTLELGDSALYLCASSSLRSSYNEQFFGPGTRLTVL.

The CDR3 sequence is CSVDGNRDNEQFF. CDR3 bases: TGCAGCGTTGACGGGAACAGAGACAATGAGCAGTTCTTC. The chain uses TRBV29-1 and TRBJ2-1; weak D call: TRBD2 (5 bases). The germline CDR1 and CDR2 sequences are SQVTM and ANQGSEA. V lost 3 bases and J lost 5, with 11 bases in between. This CDR3 is 13 amino acids long.

This chain connects TRBV24-1 to TRBJ1-5, with a possible D match to TRBD1 (5 bases). Trimming cost V 9 bases and J 4 bases, with 12 bases left between them. The germline V gene encodes CDR1 KGHDR and CDR2 SFDVKD. The CDR3 totals 13 residues. The CDR3 protein is CATEGERNQPQHF. Here the CDR3 DNA reads TGTGCCACCGAAGGGGAACGAAATCAGCCCCAGCATTTT.

The chain joins TRBV5-6 to TRBJ2-7, with D possibly matching TRBD2 (5 bases). V lost 3 bases to trimming and J lost 1 base, with 8 bases between them. Germline-derived CDR1 and CDR2 are SGHDT and YYEEEE. This CDR3 is built from 13 residues. The CDR3 region has the DNA TGTGCCAGCAGCTACGGGAAGTCCTACGAGCAGTACTTC. Translated: CASSYGKSYEQYF.

This clone has only a few counts. This chain joins TRBV4-1 and TRBJ1-1; the D gene is possibly TRBD1 (6 bases). Deletions cut 4 bases from V and 5 bases from J, with 11 bases between. This CDR3 has 13 amino acids. Germline V lookup: CDR1 MGHRA, CDR2 YSYEKL. This CDR3 is CASSPTGRTEAFF. The CDR3 coding sequence is TGCGCCAGCAGCCCGACAGGACGGACTGAAGCTTTCTTT.

V gene TRBV19 combines with J gene TRBJ1-5, with a tentative D call TRBD1 (5 bases). The V end was cut by 8 bases, the J end by 5 bases, with 16 bases between. Germline V gives CDR1 LNHDA, CDR2 SQIVND (reference sequence). The CDR3 is made up of 14 amino acids. CDR3 in DNA: TGTGCCAGTTCTGGCAGCGGAGGGGATCAGCCCCAGCATTTT. Residues: CASSGSGGDQPQHF.

The rearrangement links TRBV28 to TRBJ1-2; weak D call: TRBD1 (6 bases). Trimming pared 5 bases from V and 4 bases from J, leaving 17 bases between. There are 15 residues in the CDR3. Germline V gene sequence: CDR1 MDHEN, CDR2 SYDVKM. The CDR3: CASSQRDIFAYGYTF. The CDR3 DNA is TGTGCCAGCAGTCAACGGGACATTTTCGCCTATGGCTACACCTTC.